This T cell receptor (beta chain) was retrieved from a study of CD8 T cells in ankylosing spondylitis. Points from the study as a whole: In synovial fluid and blood from reactive arthritis, some motif variants were previously reported. Ankylosing spondylitis blood appeared to carry a characteristic TCR beta motif of roughly 8 highly homologous variants. Reportedly, disease-linked clones are significantly enriched in ankylosing spondylitis patients' matched synovial fluid.

This clonotype came up many times. Its target is not known. The authors made TCR beta libraries by quantitative 5'-RACE with molecular barcodes. TCRdb redid the calling of the 5' RACE reads with MiXCR, one entry per CDR3 protein. This repertoire shows roughly 97,000 distinct CDR3 sequences, about 8% found once; its top ten account for roughly 9.9%. With V trimmed by 5 bases and J by 0 bases, 19 bases remained unmatched. Germline V CDR1 and CDR2: SEHNR, FQNEAQ (reference sequence). The CDR3 runs 19 residues. The rearrangement joins TRBV7-9 to TRBJ2-7, with 7 bases identical to TRBD1. Source material: blood, either unsorted or a sorted T cell fraction (not recorded which). The TCR was taken from a male donor with ankylosing spondylitis or in good health (not recorded which). CDR3 protein: CASSARKGPLGQPSYEQYF. The CDR3 DNA reads TGTGCCAGCAGCGCGAGAAAGGGTCCGCTGGGACAGCCCTCCTACGAGCAGTACTTC. Based on the CDR3 plus reference TRBV7-9 and TRBJ2-7, the full variable domain is DTGVSQNPRHKITKRGQNVTFRCDPISEHNRLYWYRQTLGQGPEFLTYFQNEAQLEKSRLLSDRFSAERPKGSFSTLEIQRTEQGDSAMYLCASSARKGPLGQPSYEQYFGPGTRLTVT.